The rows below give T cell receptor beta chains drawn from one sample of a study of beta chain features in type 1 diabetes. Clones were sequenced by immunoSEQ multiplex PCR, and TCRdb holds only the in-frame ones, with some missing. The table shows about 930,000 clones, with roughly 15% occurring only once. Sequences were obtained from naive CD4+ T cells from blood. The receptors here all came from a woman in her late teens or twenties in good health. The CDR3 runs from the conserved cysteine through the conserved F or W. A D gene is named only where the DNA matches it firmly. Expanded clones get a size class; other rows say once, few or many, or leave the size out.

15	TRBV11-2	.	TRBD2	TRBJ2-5	TGTGCCAGCAGCTTAATGTGGGAGGGTATCGGGACCCAGTACTTC	CASSLMWEGIGTQYF
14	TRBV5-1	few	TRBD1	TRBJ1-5	TGCGCCAGCAGCCTTACAGGGGCGGGTCAGCCCCAGCATTTT	CASSLTGAGQPQHF
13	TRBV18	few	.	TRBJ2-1	TGTGCCAGCTCACCACCGGGGTACAATGAGCAGTTCTTC	CASSPPGYNEQFF
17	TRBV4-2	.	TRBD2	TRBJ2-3	TGTGCCAGCAGCCATAAGTTAGCGGGAGGGAGCACAGATACGCAGTATTTT	CASSHKLAGGSTDTQYF
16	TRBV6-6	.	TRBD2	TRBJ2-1	TGTGCCAGCAGACTGTCAACTAGCGGGAGAAACAATGAGCAGTTCTTC	CASRLSTSGRNNEQFF
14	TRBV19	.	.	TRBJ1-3	TGTGCCAGTAGTAGAGGACCTCCTGGAAACACCATATATTTT	CASSRGPPGNTIYF
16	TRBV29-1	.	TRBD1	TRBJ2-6	TGCAGCGTCGGGACAGGGTTAAGCTCTGGGGCCAACGTCCTGACTTTC	CSVGTGLSSGANVLTF
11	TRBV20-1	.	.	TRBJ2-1	TGCAGTGCTAGCGGGAGAGATGAGCAGTTCTTC	CSASGRDEQFF
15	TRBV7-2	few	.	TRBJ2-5	TGTGCCAGCAGCCCGCCCCTGGTAGGGGGTGAGACCCAGTACTTC	CASSPPLVGGETQYF
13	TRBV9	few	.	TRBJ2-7	TGTGCCAGCAGCGAGTGGACCCAGGGGGAGCAGTACTTC	CASSEWTQGEQYF
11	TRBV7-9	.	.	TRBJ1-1	TGTGCCACAGGTGTCGATGCTGAAGCTTTCTTT	CATGVDAEAFF
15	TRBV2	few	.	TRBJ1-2	TGTGCCAGCAGCCGATTGGAGGGTACAATGTATGGCTACACCTTC	CASSRLEGTMYGYTF
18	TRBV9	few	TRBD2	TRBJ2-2	TGTGCCAGCAGCGTAGGTAGTAGCGGGAGGGCCCGAACCGGGGAGCTGTTTTTT	CASSVGSSGRARTGELFF
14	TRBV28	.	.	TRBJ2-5	TGTGCCAGCAGTTTAGAAACAATTCCGGAGACCCAGTACTTC	CASSLETIPETQYF
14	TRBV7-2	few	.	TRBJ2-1	TGTGCCAGCAGCTCGTCCTTCTCCTACAATGAGCAGTTCTTC	CASSSSFSYNEQFF
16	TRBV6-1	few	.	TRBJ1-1	TGTGCCAGCAGTGAAGGCATCAGGGTGATGAACACTGAAGCTTTCTTT	CASSEGIRVMNTEAFF
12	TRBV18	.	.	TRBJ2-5	TGTGCCAGCTCACCGGGACAAGAGACCCAGTACTTC	CASSPGQETQYF
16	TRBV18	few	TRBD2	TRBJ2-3	TGTGCCAGCTCACCACTTAGGACTAGCGACACAGATACGCAGTATTTT	CASSPLRTSDTDTQYF
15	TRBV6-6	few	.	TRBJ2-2	TGTGCCAGCAGAGGAGGTTCCTGGAACACCGGGGAGCTGTTTTTT	CASRGGSWNTGELFF
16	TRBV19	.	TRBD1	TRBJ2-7	TGTGCCAGTAGTAATCCACCGGGACAGGGTTGGTACGAGCAGTACTTC	CASSNPPGQGWYEQYF
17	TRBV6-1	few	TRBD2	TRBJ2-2	TGTGCCAGCAGTGCCCCGGGACTAGATCTCATCTCCGGGGAGCTGTTTTTT	CASSAPGLDLISGELFF
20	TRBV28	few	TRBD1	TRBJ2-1	TGTGCCAGCAAGACGATTGGACAGGTCGCCAGCGTGAGCTCCTACAATGAGCAGTTCTTC	CASKTIGQVASVSSYNEQFF
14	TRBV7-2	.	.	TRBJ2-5	TGTGCCAGCAGCTTTAACCGGGATCGAGAGACCCAGTACTTC	CASSFNRDRETQYF
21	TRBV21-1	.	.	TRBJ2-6	TGTGCCAGCAGCAAAGGAAACGGAGTGGCAAGGGGAAAATCTGGGGCCAACGTCCTGACTTTC	CASSKGNGVARGKSGANVLTF
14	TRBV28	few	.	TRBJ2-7	TGTGCCAGCAGTTACGGGCCCAACCACTACGAGCAGTACTTC	CASSYGPNHYEQYF
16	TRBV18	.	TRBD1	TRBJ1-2	TGTGCCAGCTCACCGTTGGACAGGGGGCTAAACTATGGCTACACCTTC	CASSPLDRGLNYGYTF
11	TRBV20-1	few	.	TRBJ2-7	TGCAGTGCTAGGAGGGGGTACGAGCAGTACTTC	CSARRGYEQYF
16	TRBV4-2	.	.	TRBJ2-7	TGTGCCAGCAGCCAAGGGGTAGGGACGGGAACCTACGAGCAGTACTTC	CASSQGVGTGTYEQYF
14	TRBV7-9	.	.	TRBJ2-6	TGTGCCAGCACCGAGTACTCTGGGGCCAACGTCCTGACTTTC	CASTEYSGANVLTF
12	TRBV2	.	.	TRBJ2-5	TGTGCCAGCAGTGCGGTGCCGGAGACCCAGTACTTC	CASSAVPETQYF
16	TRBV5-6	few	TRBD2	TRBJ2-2	TGTGCCAGCAGCTTGAGAGCGGGAGGGATTGTCGGGGAGCTGTTTTTT	CASSLRAGGIVGELFF
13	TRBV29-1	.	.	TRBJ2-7	TGCAGCGTTGAAATCGCAGGGGCCTACGAGCAGTACTTC	CSVEIAGAYEQYF
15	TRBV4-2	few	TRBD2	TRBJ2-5	TGTGCCAGCAGCCAAGAAGGCGGGAGCTGGGAGACCCAGTACTTC	CASSQEGGSWETQYF
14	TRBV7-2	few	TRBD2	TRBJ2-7	TGTGCCAGCACCCCTAGCGGAGAGCGGTACGAGCAGTACTTC	CASTPSGERYEQYF
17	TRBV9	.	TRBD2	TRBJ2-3	TGTGCCAGCAGCAGAGGGGTTAGCGGGAGGTTCACAGATACGCAGTATTTT	CASSRGVSGRFTDTQYF
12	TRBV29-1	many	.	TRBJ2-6	TGCAGCGTCGATTCTGGGGCCAACGTCCTGACTTTC	CSVDSGANVLTF
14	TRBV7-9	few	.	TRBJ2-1	TGTGCCAGCAGCTTACAGCGGTGGGACAATGAGCAGTTCTTC	CASSLQRWDNEQFF
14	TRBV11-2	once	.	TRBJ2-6	TGTGCCAGCAGCTTCCGTCCTGGGGCCAACGTCCTGACTTTC	CASSFRPGANVLTF
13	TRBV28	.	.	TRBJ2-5	TGTGCCAGCAGTGGCAGGGGTGTGGAGACCCAGTACTTC	CASSGRGVETQYF
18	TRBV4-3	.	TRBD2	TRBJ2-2	TGCGCCAGCAGCCAAGAAGGGGGCCTAGCGGGAGAGGGTGGGGAGCTGTTTTTT	CASSQEGGLAGEGGELFF
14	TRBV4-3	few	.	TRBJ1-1	TGCGCCAGCAGCCAAGAACGGGAGAACACTGAAGCTTTCTTT	CASSQERENTEAFF
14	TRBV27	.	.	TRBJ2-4	TGTGCCAGCAGTTCTCGGGTATTGGCAAACATTCAGTACTTC	CASSSRVLANIQYF
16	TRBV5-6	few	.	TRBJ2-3	TGTGCCAGCAGCTTGAGAGGACAGCCCCTGAGGGATACGCAGTATTTT	CASSLRGQPLRDTQYF
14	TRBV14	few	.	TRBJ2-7	TGTGCCAGCAGCTCCAATCAGTGGACCTACGAGCAGTACTTC	CASSSNQWTYEQYF
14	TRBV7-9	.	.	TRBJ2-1	TGTGCCAGCAGCTCTGTAGAGAGTGGGAATGAGCAGTTCTTC	CASSSVESGNEQFF
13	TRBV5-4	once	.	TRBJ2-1	TGTGCCAGCAGCTTGGTGGGAGTAAATGAGCAGTTCTTC	CASSLVGVNEQFF
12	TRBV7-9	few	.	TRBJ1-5	TGTGCCAGCAGCTACACCGATCAGCCCCAGCATTTT	CASSYTDQPQHF
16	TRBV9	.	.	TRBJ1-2	TGTGCCAGCAGCGCATACCCGGAAGGAGGGTACTATGGCTACACCTTC	CASSAYPEGGYYGYTF
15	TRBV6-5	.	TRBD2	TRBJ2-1	TGTGCCAGCAGTTACTCGTTGGCGGGGGGCAATGAGCAGTTCTTC	CASSYSLAGGNEQFF